The text below deals with one T cell receptor beta chain. Its cognate antigen is unknown. CDR3 length: 17 amino acids. V shed 0 bases and J shed 5 bases, with 20 bases lying between them. Germline CDR1 reads SGHRS; CDR2 reads YFSETQ. This specimen comes from a study of post-analysis software for immune sequencing data. Study-wide context: Relapsing-remitting, secondary progressive and progressive-relapsing forms made up the multiple sclerosis disease courses. Study-level results: Patients used about 5 TRBV segments, including TRBV5-6, TRBV5-1 and TRBV20-1, more often than controls. Clustering by F measure revealed strong co-clustering among samples prepared together in one batch. Multiple sclerosis patients had significantly lower normalized Chao1 diversity than controls.

cDNA libraries for TCR beta contained unique molecular identifiers. T cells, about 0.9 to 11 million of them, yielded roughly 550,000 cDNA molecules. TCRdb reprocessed the PCR reads with MiXCR, giving one entry per CDR3 protein. This sample has 350,000 to 450,000 distinct CDR3 sequences, with 30% to 45% found just once. Sequences were obtained from blood. The chain has TRBV5-1 and TRBJ1-2, with a possible D match to TRBD1 (5 bases). The receptor was derived from a girl aged 2-10 years with multiple sclerosis. The DNA of the CDR3 is TGCGCCAGCAGCTTGGCCGCCTCCCGGGACGGACAATATGGCTACACCTTC. Amino acids: CASSLAASRDGQYGYTF.